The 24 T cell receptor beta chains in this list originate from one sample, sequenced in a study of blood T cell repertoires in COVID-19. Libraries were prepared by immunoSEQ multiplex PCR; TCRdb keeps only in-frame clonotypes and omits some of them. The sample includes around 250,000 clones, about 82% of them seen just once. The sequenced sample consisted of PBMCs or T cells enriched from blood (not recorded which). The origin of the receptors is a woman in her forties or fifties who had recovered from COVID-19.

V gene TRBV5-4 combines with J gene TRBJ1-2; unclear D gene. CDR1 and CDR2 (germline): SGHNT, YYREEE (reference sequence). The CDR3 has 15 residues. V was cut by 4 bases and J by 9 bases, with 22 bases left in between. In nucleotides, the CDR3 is TGTGCCAGCAGCGTTAGCATCGCGGGTTTTGATCGCTACACCTTC. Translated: CASSVSIAGFDRYTF.

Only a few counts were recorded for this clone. CDR3: CASSPGFKSGEEGYTF. The CDR3 DNA reads as TGTGCCAGCTCACCAGGTTTTAAGTCGGGGGAAGAAGGCTACACCTTC. J is TRBJ1-2 and V is TRBV18; the D gene is possibly TRBD1 (5 bases). Germline V CDR1 and CDR2: KGHSH, LQKENI. Trimming took 2 bases from V and 8 from J, leaving 21 bases between them. The CDR3 sequence is 16 residues long.

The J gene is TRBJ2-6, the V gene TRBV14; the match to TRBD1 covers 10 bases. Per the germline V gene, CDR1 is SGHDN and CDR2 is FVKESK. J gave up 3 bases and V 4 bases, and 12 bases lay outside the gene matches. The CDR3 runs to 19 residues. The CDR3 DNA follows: TGTGCCAGCAGCCCAACGCCGGGACAGGGGATGGGTGGGGCCAACGTCCTGACTTTC. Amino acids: CASSPTPGQGMGGANVLTF.

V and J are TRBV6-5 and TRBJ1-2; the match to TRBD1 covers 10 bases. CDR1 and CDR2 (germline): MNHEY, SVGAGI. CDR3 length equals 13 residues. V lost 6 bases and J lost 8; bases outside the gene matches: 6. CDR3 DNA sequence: TGTGCCAGCAGCCCCGGGACAGGGGACGGCTACACCTTC. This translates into CASSPGTGDGYTF.

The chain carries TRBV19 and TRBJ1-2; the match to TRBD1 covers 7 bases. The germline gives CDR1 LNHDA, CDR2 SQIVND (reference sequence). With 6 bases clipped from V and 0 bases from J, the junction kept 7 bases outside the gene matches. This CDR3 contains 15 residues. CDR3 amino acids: CASRPPGTANYGYTF. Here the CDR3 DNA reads TGTGCCAGTAGACCCCCCGGGACAGCTAACTATGGCTACACCTTC.

This CDR3 reads CASSYGRGMNTEAFF. The CDR3 DNA sequence: TGTGCCAGCAGTTACGGGAGGGGAATGAACACTGAAGCTTTCTTT. V gene TRBV6-5 combines with J gene TRBJ1-1; the D gene is possibly TRBD1 (5 bases). Trimming left V 2 bases short and J 0 bases short, with 10 bases between. Germline V gene data show CDR1 as MNHEY and CDR2 as SVGAGI. The CDR3 length is 15 residues.

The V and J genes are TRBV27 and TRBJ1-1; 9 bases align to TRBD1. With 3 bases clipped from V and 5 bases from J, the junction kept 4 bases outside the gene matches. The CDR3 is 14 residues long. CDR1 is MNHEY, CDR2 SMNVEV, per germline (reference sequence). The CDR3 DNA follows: TGTGCCAGCAGTTTTAGGACAGGGGTGACTGAAGCTTTCTTT. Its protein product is CASSFRTGVTEAFF.

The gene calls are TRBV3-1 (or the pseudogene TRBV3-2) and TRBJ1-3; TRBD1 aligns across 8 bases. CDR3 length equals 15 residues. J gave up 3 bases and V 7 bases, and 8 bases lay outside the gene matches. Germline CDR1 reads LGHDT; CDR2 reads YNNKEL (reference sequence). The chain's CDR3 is CASTLDRGSGNTIYF. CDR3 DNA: TGTGCCAGCACCCTCGACAGGGGAAGTGGAAACACCATATATTTT.

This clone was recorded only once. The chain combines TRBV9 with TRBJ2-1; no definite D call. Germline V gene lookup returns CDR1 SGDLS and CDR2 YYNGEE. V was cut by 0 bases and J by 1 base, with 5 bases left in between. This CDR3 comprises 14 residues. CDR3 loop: CASSVDYSYNEQFF. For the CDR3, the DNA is TGTGCCAGCAGCGTAGACTATTCCTACAATGAGCAGTTCTTC.

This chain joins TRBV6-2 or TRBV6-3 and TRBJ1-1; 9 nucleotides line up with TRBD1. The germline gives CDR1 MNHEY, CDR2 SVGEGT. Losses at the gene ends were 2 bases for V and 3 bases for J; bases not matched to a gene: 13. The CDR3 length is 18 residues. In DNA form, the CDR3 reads TGTGCCAGCAGTTACACTATGGACAGGGGTCTAGTCGACACTGAAGCTTTCTTT. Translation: CASSYTMDRGLVDTEAFF.

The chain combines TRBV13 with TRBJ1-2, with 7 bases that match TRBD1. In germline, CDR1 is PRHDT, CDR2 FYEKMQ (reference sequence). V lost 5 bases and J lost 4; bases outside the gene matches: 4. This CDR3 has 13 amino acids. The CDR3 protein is CASSLDRAYGYTF. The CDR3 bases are TGTGCCAGCAGCCTTGACAGGGCCTATGGCTACACCTTC. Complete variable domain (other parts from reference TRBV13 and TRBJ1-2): AAGVIQSPRHLIKEKRETATLKCYPIPRHDTVYWYQQGPGQDPQFLISFYEKMQSDKGSIPDRFSAQQFSDYHSELNMSSLELGDSALYFCASSLDRAYGYTFGSGTRLTVV.

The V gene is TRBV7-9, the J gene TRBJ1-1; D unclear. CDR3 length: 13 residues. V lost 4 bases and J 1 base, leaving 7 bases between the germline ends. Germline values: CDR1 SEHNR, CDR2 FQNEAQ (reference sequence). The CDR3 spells CASSSRGNTEAFF. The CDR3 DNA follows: TGTGCCAGCAGCTCCCGGGGGAACACTGAAGCTTTCTTT.

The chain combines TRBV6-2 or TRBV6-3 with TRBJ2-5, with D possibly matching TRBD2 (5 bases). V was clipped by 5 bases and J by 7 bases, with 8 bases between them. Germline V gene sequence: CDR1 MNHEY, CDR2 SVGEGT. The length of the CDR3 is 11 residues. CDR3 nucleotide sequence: TGTGCCAGCAGTAGAGGAGGGACCCAGTACTTC. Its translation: CASSRGGTQYF.

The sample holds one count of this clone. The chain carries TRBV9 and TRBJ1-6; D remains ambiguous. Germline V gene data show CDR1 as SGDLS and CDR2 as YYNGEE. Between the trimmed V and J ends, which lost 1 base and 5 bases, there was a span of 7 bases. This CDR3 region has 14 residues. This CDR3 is CASSVNRNNSPLHF. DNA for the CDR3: TGTGCCAGCAGCGTAAATAGAAATAATTCACCCCTCCACTTT.

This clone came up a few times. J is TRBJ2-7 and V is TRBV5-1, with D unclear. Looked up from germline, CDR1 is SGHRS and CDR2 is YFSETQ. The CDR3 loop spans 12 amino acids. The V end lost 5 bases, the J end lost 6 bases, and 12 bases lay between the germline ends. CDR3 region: CASRPEHGEQYF. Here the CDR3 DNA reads TGCGCCAGCAGACCGGAGCACGGCGAGCAGTACTTC. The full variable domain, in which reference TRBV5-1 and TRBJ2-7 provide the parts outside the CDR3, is KAGVTQTPRYLIKTRGQQVTLSCSPISGHRSVSWYQQTPGQGLQFLFEYFSETQRNKGNFPGRFSGRQFSNSRSEMNVSTLELGDSALYLCASRPEHGEQYFGPGTRLTVT.

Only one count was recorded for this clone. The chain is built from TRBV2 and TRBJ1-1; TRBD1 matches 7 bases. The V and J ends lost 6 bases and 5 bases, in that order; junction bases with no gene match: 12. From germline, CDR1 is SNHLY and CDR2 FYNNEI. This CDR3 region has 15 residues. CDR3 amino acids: CASRFQGGSHTEAFF. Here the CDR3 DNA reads TGTGCCAGCAGGTTTCAGGGGGGAAGTCATACTGAAGCTTTCTTT. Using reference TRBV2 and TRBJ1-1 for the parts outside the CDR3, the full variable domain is EPEVTQTPSHQVTQMGQEVILRCVPISNHLYFYWYRQILGQKVEFLVSFYNNEISEKSEIFDDQFSVERPDGSNFTLKIRSTKLEDSAMYFCASRFQGGSHTEAFFGQGTRLTVV.

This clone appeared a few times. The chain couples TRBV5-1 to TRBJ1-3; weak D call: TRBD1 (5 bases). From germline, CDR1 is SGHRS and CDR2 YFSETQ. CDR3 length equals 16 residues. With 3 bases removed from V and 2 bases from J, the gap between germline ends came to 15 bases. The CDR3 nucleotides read TGCGCCAGCAGCTCCCAGGCGCAGGGTGCTGGAAACACCATATATTTT. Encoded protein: CASSSQAQGAGNTIYF.

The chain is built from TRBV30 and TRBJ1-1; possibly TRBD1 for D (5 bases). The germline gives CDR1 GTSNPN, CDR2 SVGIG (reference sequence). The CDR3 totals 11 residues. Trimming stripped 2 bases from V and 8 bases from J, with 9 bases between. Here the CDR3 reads CAWSLAGEAFF. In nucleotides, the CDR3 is TGTGCCTGGAGTCTCGCAGGGGAAGCTTTCTTT.

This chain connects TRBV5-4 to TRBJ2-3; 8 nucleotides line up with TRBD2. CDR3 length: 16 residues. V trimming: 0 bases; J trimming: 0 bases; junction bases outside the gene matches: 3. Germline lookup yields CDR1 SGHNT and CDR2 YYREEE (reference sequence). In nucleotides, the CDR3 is TGTGCCAGCAGCTTGGCGGGAGGGCCTAGCACAGATACGCAGTATTTT. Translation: CASSLAGGPSTDTQYF.

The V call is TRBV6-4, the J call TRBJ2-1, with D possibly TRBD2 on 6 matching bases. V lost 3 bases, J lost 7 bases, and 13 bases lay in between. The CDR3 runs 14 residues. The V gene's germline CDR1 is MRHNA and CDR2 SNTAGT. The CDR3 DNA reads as TGTGCCAGCAGTGAGGGGGAGGAGGTTAATGAGCAGTTCTTC. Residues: CASSEGEEVNEQFF.

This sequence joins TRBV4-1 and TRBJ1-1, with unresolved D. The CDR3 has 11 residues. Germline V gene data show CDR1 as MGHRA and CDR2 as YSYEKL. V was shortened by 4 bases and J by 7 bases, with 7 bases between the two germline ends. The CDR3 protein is CASSRAGEAFF. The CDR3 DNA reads TGCGCCAGCAGCCGGGCGGGTGAAGCTTTCTTT.

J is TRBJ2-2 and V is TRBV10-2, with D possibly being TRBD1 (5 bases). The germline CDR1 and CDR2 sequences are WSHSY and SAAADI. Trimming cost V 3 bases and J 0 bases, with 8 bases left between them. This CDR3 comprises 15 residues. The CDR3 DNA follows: TGCGCCAGCAGTGATGTGACAGCGAACACCGGGGAGCTGTTTTTT. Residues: CASSDVTANTGELFF.

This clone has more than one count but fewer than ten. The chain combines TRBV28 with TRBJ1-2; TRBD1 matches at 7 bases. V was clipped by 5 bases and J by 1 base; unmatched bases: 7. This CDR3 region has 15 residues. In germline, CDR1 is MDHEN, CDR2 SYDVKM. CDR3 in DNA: TGTGCCAGCAGTAGAAGACAGGGCTATAACTATGGCTACACCTTC. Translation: CASSRRQGYNYGYTF.

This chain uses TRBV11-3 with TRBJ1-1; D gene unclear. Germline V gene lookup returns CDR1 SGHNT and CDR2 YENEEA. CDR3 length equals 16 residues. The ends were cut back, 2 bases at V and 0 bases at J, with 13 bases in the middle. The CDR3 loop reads CASSLRGTGMNTEAFF. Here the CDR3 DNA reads TGTGCCAGCAGCTTACGAGGTACGGGGATGAACACTGAAGCTTTCTTT.